This is a list of T cell receptor beta chains from one sample in a study of blood T cell repertoires in COVID-19. Here immunoSEQ multiplex PCR was the method, and the copy in TCRdb shows in-frame clones only, minus some. Of around 73,000 clones in the sample, more than 65% are singletons; the top ten hold over 25%. The sequenced material came from peripheral blood. These TCRs come from a human donor in a cohort sampled during active COVID-19. Both conserved end residues are part of each CDR3. Fields, in order: V gene, CDR3 protein.

>TRBV6-5
CAARDRGGNTEAFF
>TRBV5-6
CASSSQGGRNEKLFF
>TRBV5-6
CASSLGGGYFGNEQFF
>TRBV10-3
CAIHQGVQGSNQPQHF
>TRBV7-8
CASSLTGGDSPLHF
>TRBV18
CASSPNIEGHRGYTF
>TRBV3-1/TRBV3-2
CASSQPLGREQYF
>TRBV6-5
CASSPQRVGGELFF
>TRBV9
CASSSGTLQETQYF
>TRBV7-3
CASAWRGGTEAFF
>TRBV5-1
CASSFSGLAGGTNTGELFF
>TRBV5-6
CASSLNRPLNTEAFF
>TRBV6-1
CASSGRGGGRLPNTEAFF
>TRBV6-2/TRBV6-3
CASSYAGGGEQYF
>TRBV29-1
CSVGTGGYEQYF
>TRBV2
CASSEEGGNTQYF
>TRBV9
CASTLGGAASTDTQYF
>TRBV29-1
CSATQRRLAGDNEQFF
>TRBV4-2
CASSQDFRGLGYGYTF
>TRBV5-6
CASSLGTGYQETQYF
>TRBV3-1/TRBV3-2
CASSQDGSYEQYF
>TRBV6-5
CASSYRDRGDEQYF
>TRBV13
CASSPRTVPDTQYF
>TRBV27
CASSLFPAGQPQHF
>TRBV4-1
CASSQPTGDSGYTF
>TRBV7-9
CASSPGTAEQYF
>TRBV18
CASSPTGTSYEQYF
>TRBV4-1
CASSLRGGPAGEAFF
>TRBV4-3
CASSQDLLTGRAGNTIYF
>TRBV20-1
CSPRQGNEQYF
>TRBV27
CASSLLPSTGFNSPLHF
>TRBV7-8
CASSLGRFVTGLSTDTQYF